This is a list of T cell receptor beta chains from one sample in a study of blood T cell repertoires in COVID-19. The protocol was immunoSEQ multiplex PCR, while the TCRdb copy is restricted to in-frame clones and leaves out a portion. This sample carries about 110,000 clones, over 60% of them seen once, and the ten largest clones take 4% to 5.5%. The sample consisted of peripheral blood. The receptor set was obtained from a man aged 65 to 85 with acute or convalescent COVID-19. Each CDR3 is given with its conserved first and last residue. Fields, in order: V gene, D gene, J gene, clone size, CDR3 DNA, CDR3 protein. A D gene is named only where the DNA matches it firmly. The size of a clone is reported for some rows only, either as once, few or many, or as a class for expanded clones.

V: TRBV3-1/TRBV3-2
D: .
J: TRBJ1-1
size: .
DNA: TGTGCCACCCAAGGGGCAGTTGAAGCTTTCTTT
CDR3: CATQGAVEAFF

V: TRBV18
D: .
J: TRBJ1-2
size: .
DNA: TGTGCCAGCTCACCAGGGGGGAATAGGGGCTACACCTTC
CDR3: CASSPGGNRGYTF

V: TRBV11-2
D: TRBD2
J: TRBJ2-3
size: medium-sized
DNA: TGTGCCAGCAGCTTAGTTGGTAGCGGGGGCGGGGGCACAGATACGCAGTATTTT
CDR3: CASSLVGSGGGGTDTQYF

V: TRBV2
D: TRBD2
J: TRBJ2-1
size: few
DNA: TGTGCCAGCAGTGTCGCTAGCGGGGGGATTGATGAGCAGTTCTTC
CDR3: CASSVASGGIDEQFF

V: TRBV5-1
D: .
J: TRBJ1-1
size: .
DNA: TGCGCCAGCAGCTTGGATACAGGGTCGAACACTGAAGCTTTCTTT
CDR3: CASSLDTGSNTEAFF

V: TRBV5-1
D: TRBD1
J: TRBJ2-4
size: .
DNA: TGCGCCAGCAGCCTCACAGGGGGCAAAAACATTCAGTACTTC
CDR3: CASSLTGGKNIQYF

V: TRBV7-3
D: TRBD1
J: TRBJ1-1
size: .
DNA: TGTGCCAGCAGCTTATCCCACAGGGGGAACACTGAAGCTTTCTTT
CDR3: CASSLSHRGNTEAFF

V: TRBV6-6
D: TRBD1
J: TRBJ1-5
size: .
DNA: TGTGCCACCCACGGGGGAATGGGACAGATCAATCAGCCCCAGCATTTT
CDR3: CATHGGMGQINQPQHF

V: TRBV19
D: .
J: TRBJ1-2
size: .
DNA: TGTGCCAGTAGTATAGACCCCGAGGGAGCCTATGGCTACACCTTC
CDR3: CASSIDPEGAYGYTF

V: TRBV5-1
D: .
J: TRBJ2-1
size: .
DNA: TGCGCCAGCAGCTTGTCACCAACAACCCTCAATGAGCAGTTCTTC
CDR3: CASSLSPTTLNEQFF

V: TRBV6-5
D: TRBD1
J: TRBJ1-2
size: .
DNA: TGTGCCAGCAGCCCGGGACAGGGGCGGGGTGGCTACACCTTC
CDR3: CASSPGQGRGGYTF

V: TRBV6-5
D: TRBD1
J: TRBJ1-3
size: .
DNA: TGTGCCAGCACCGGGACAGGGGCTGGAAACACCATATATTTT
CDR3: CASTGTGAGNTIYF

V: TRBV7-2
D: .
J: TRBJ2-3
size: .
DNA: TGTGCCAGCAGCCAGCGGCTCGGTAGCACAGATACGCAGTATTTT
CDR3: CASSQRLGSTDTQYF

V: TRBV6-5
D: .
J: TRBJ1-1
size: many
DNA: TGTGCCAGCAGTCCACAGGGATTCCTGAACACTGAAGCTTTCTTT
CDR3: CASSPQGFLNTEAFF

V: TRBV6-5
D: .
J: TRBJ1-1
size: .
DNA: TGTGCCAGCAGTTTGGCTACAGGGTCGATGAACACTGAAGCTTTCTTT
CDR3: CASSLATGSMNTEAFF

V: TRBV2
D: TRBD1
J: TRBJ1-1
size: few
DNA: TGTGCCAGCAGTGCGATGGGACAGGGAACTGAAGCTTTCTTT
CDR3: CASSAMGQGTEAFF

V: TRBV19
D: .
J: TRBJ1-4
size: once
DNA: TGTGCCTCTGCTCGACAGGTTAATGAAAAACTGTTTTTT
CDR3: CASARQVNEKLFF

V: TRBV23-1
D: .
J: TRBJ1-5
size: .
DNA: TGCGCCAGCAGTCATAGAGAGTACTGCGATCAGCCCCAGCATTTT
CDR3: CASSHREYCDQPQHF

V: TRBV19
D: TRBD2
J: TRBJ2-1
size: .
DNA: TGTGCCAGTAGCCGATGGGCGGGGGACAATGAGCAGTTCTTC
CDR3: CASSRWAGDNEQFF

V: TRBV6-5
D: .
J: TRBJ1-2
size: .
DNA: TGTGCCAGCAGCCCCTCCGGACAGAAGTGGGGCTACACCTTC
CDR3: CASSPSGQKWGYTF

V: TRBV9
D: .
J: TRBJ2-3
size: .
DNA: TGTGCCAGCAGCCCGGGTAACGCAGATACGCAGTATTTT
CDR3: CASSPGNADTQYF

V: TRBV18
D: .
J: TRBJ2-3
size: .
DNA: TGTGCCAGCTCACCACCGCTAGCAGGCGGGGATACGCAGTATTTT
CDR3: CASSPPLAGGDTQYF

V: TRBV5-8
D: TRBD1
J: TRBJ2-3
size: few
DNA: TGTGCCAGCAGCTCCGGGACAGGGGAAGGCACAGATACGCAGTATTTT
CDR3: CASSSGTGEGTDTQYF

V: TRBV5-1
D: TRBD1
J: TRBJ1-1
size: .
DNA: TGCGCCAGCAGCCTAGGAGCAGGGACAGGGGCTGCGAACACTGAAGCTTTCTTT
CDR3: CASSLGAGTGAANTEAFF